The clone carrying this T cell receptor (beta chain) was seen at least ten times. Its target is not known. Diagnostic decisions used clinical symptoms, serum thyroxine and TRAb, thyroid ultrasound and orbital computed tomography. The data belong to a study of T cells in Graves' hyperthyroidism and ophthalmopathy. Study conclusions and caveats: The model forecast ophthalmopathy, anticipating it by a median around 6.5 months before onset.

Germline-derived CDR1 and CDR2 are SGHTA and FQGTGA. This CDR3 is built from 14 residues. Trimming cost V 5 bases and J 9 bases, with 17 bases left between them. The investigators amplified TCR beta CDR3 regions from RNA transcripts. The TCR CDR3 was amplified in a first-round RT-PCR using the HTBI primer set. In TCRdb, the multiplex PCR reads were re-called with MiXCR into one record per CDR3 protein. The repertoire holds around 370,000 distinct CDR3 sequences, with around 20% as singletons. This clonotype originated in a man between 18 and 35 years old with Graves' ophthalmopathy. The genes are TRBV7-3 and TRBJ2-1; either TRBD1 or TRBD2 may supply D (5 bases each). The sample was blood. CDR3 sequence reads: CASSPTSGALEQFF. The CDR3 DNA is TGTGCCAGCAGCCCCACTTCCGGGGCTCTTGAGCAGTTCTTC.